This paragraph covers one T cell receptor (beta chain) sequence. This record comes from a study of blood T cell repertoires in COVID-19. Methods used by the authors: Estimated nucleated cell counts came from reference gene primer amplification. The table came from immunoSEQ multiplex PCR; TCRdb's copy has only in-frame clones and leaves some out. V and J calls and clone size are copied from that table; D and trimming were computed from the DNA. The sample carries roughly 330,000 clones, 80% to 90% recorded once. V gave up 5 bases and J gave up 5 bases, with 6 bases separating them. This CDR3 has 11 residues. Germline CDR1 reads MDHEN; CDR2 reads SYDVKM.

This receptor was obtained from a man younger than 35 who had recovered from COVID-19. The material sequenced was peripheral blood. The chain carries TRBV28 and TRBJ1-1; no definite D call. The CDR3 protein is CASSTVTEAFF. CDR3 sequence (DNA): TGTGCCAGCAGTACGGTTACTGAAGCTTTCTTT.